A single sample is the source of the 13 T cell receptor beta chains below, sequenced in a study of read filtering for tumor transcriptome and immune sequencing. The library was built from roughly 400 ng RNA with molecular barcoded adaptors for alpha/delta and beta/gamma chains. TCRdb redid the calling of the reads with MiXCR, one entry per CDR3 protein. The top ten hold under 55% of the sample, which has about 60,000 distinct CDR3 sequences, about 15% seen once. The source material was a population of CD138-negative cells sorted from bone marrow. The receptors derive from a donor over 35 with multiple myeloma.

Ten or more counts support this clonotype. This chain connects TRBV9 to TRBJ2-3; 14 nucleotides match TRBD2. Germline-derived CDR1 and CDR2 are SGDLS and YYNGEE. The J segment lost 5 bases and the V segment lost 3 bases, leaving 8 bases of the junction unmatched. This CDR3 spans 17 amino acids. The CDR3: CASSATGTSGRVDTQYF. For the CDR3, the DNA is TGTGCCAGCAGCGCCACCGGGACTAGCGGGAGAGTAGATACGCAGTATTTT.

This clonotype appeared many times. The J gene is TRBJ2-1, the V gene TRBV14, with D hard to call. Germline loops: CDR1 SGHDN, CDR2 FVKESK. Trimming took 0 bases from V and 3 from J, leaving 15 bases between them. The CDR3 extends over 17 amino acids. The DNA of the CDR3 is TGTGCCAGCAGCCAAGATAGGGTCCCCATGGACTACAATGAGCAGTTCTTC. Its protein product is CASSQDRVPMDYNEQFF.

The chain combines TRBV24-1 with TRBJ2-1, with 8 bases aligning to TRBD2. V lost 0 bases, J lost 9 bases, and 9 bases stayed unmatched. Germline loops: CDR1 KGHDR, CDR2 SFDVKD. CDR3 length: 16 amino acids. CDR3 coding DNA: TGTGCCACCAGTGATTTGCCGGGACTAGGCGGTCGTGAGCAGTTCTTC. It codes for CATSDLPGLGGREQFF.

This clonotype was seen many times. This rearrangement joins TRBV6-2 or TRBV6-3 to TRBJ1-5, with D maybe TRBD1 (6 bases). The V gene's germline CDR1 is MNHEY and CDR2 SVGEGT. V dropped 2 bases and J dropped 2 bases, with 10 bases sitting between them. The CDR3 contains 15 residues. The CDR3 is CASSYDPGGNQPQHF. CDR3 DNA sequence: TGTGCCAGCAGTTACGATCCAGGGGGCAATCAGCCCCAGCATTTT.

Remarks on this clonotype: Lacking the conserved final phenylalanine or tryptophan, this CDR3 likely reflects a read error. This chain joins TRBV3-1 and TRBJ2-7; 7 nucleotides match TRBD1. Trimming took 2 bases from V and 10 from J; bases not matched to a gene: 5. The CDR3 totals 12 residues. CDR1 LGHDT and CDR2 YNNKEL come from the germline V gene (reference sequence). The DNA for the CDR3 is TGTGCCAGCAGCCAACAGAGACAGGGTCAGTACCTC. Encoded protein: CASSQQRQGQYL.

This clonotype was counted at least ten times. The chain employs TRBV11-3 and TRBJ2-2; 7 bases line up with TRBD2. V lost 1 base to trimming and J lost 6 bases; unmatched junction nucleotides: 5. Germline CDR1 is SGHNT and CDR2 is YENEEA. The CDR3 has 15 amino acids. CDR3 sequence: CASSLASGESGELFF. The DNA for the CDR3 is TGTGCCAGCAGCTTAGCGAGCGGGGAGTCCGGGGAGCTGTTTTTT. The whole variable domain, remainder taken from reference TRBV11-3 and TRBJ2-2, is EAGVVQSPRYKIIEKKQPVAFWCNPISGHNTLYWYLQNLGQGPELLIRYENEEAVDDSQLPKDRFSAERLKGVDSTLKIQPAELGDSAVYLCASSLASGESGELFFGEGSRLTVL.

This clonotype was seen many times. The V gene is TRBV6-5, the J gene TRBJ2-1; D not resolved. The CDR3 is made up of 16 amino acids. CDR1 is MNHEY, CDR2 SVGAGI, per germline. V lost 0 bases and J 3 bases, leaving 12 bases between the germline ends. For the CDR3, the DNA is TGTGCCAGCAGTTACTCTTTGGAGCGCTTCTACAATGAGCAGTTCTTC. It is translated as CASSYSLERFYNEQFF.

The rearrangement links TRBV7-9 to TRBJ2-3; D is uncertain. Germline V gene data show CDR1 as SEHNR and CDR2 as FQNEAQ (reference sequence). V lost 1 base and J 2 bases, leaving 13 bases between the germline ends. This CDR3 spans 16 amino acids. This chain's CDR3 is CASSLEGSAITDTQYF. CDR3 coding DNA: TGTGCCAGCAGCTTAGAAGGATCTGCGATCACAGATACGCAGTATTTT.

A few counts support this clonotype. The V call is TRBV7-9, the J call TRBJ2-1; 9 bases are a match to TRBD1. CDR3 length: 15 residues. J was trimmed by 3 bases and V by 4 bases; bases with no gene match: 4. Germline V gives CDR1 SEHNR, CDR2 FQNEAQ (reference sequence). The CDR3 loop reads CASSYRGQSYNEQFF. The CDR3 region has the DNA TGTGCCAGCAGCTACAGGGGGCAAAGCTACAATGAGCAGTTCTTC.

This clonotype was seen more than once but under ten times. V and J are TRBV7-9 and TRBJ1-1; possible D gene TRBD1, 5 bases. The CDR3 is 16 amino acids. In germline, CDR1 is SEHNR, CDR2 FQNEAQ (reference sequence). Trimming stripped 0 bases from V and 3 bases from J, with 14 bases between. CDR3 residues: CASSLAGTRGYTEAFF. The CDR3 bases are TGTGCCAGCAGCTTAGCCGGGACCCGCGGATACACTGAAGCTTTCTTT.

This clonotype has a count of ten or more. The V and J genes are TRBV11-2 and TRBJ2-1, with 10 bases identical to TRBD2. The CDR3 consists of 15 residues. J gave up 9 bases and V 1 base, and 6 bases lay outside the gene matches. Germline CDR1 is SGHAT and CDR2 is FQNNGV. CDR3 in DNA: TGTGCCAGCAGCTTAGCTCTAGCGGGAGATCGTGAGCAGTTCTTC. Its protein is CASSLALAGDREQFF.

This clonotype was seen a handful of times. Just one base apart from a much larger clone, this may be a read error. No conserved phenylalanine or tryptophan is present at the end of the CDR3, so a read error is the likely explanation. The chain employs TRBV28 and TRBJ2-1, with 10 bases lining up with TRBD1. The CDR3 length is 15 residues. Germline values: CDR1 MDHEN, CDR2 SYDVKM. The V gene end was trimmed by 5 bases and the J gene end by 4 bases; junction bases not matched to a gene: 5. The CDR3 loop reads CASSRDRGPYNEQFL. The DNA for the CDR3 is TGTGCCAGCAGTCGGGACAGGGGCCCTTACAATGAGCAGTTCCTC.

This clonotype was observed many times. The chain carries TRBV19 and TRBJ1-4, with TRBD1 as a possible D gene (6 bases). The CDR3 has 17 residues. CDR1 is LNHDA and CDR2 is SQIVND in the germline V gene (reference sequence). The V gene lost 2 bases and the J gene lost 3 bases, with 16 bases spanning the gap. CDR3 protein: CASSISTGARANEKLFF. Here the CDR3 DNA reads TGTGCCAGTAGTATATCAACGGGGGCCCGGGCTAATGAAAAACTGTTTTTT.